This TCR beta chain was observed in a study of T cells after yellow fever vaccination. Notes on the study in general: In post-booster samples, most primary-vaccination clones reappeared (about 95% CD4, roughly 89% CD8).

This clonotype was recorded many times. Its matching antigen is unknown. TCRdb reprocessed the 5' RACE reads via MiXCR and lists one record per CDR3 protein. The sample lists 400,000 or so distinct CDR3 sequences, about 6.2% occurring once. V was pared by 7 bases and J by 1 base, with 12 bases of the junction left unmatched. This CDR3 contains 17 residues. Germline values: CDR1 SGHVT, CDR2 SQSDAQ. The TCR was taken from a young man who received the YFV17D yellow fever vaccine. Specimen: PBMCs, collected 5 days after the yellow fever booster vaccination. The V gene is TRBV7-4, the J gene TRBJ2-5, with 10 nucleotides matching TRBD1. In DNA, the CDR3 is TGTGCCAGCAAGACAGGGGGCGCAGTCAGGGTCCAAGAGACCCAGTACTTC. Residues: CASKTGGAVRVQETQYF.